The TCR beta chain described here comes from a study of blood T cells in healthy people across ages. Overall study findings and caveats: Unknown donor CMV status possibly confounded expanded clonotype changes. Estimates drawn from one million T cells were deemed to understate diversity. In these data, TCR beta diversity tracked strongly with naive T cell percentage.

This clonotype was found a few times. The antigen is not known. The use of a sample-barcoded 5' primer and a J-beta primer mix characterized a second PCR of roughly 6 to 11 cycles. Each TCR beta cDNA got a 12-nucleotide random molecular identifier. One entry per CDR3 protein results from TCRdb running MiXCR on the 5' RACE reads. The sample lists roughly 1.5 million distinct CDR3 sequences, approximately 42% occurring once. The receptor comes from a woman aged 18-29 years in good health. The sequenced material came from blood.

The CDR3 sequence: CASSEQEGTEAFF. The CDR3 nucleotides are TGTGCCAGCAGCGAACAGGAGGGCACTGAAGCTTTCTTT. The rearrangement joins TRBV11-2 to TRBJ1-1; D is perhaps TRBD1 (5 bases). The length of the CDR3 is 13 residues. The V gene lost 5 bases and the J gene lost 4 bases, with 11 bases spanning the gap. Germline V gene sequence: CDR1 SGHAT, CDR2 FQNNGV.